This is a list of T cell receptor beta chains from one sample in a study of patients and donors after allogeneic stem cell transplantation. TCRdb redid the calling of the RT-PCR reads with MiXCR, one entry per CDR3 protein. Among roughly 960,000 distinct CDR3 sequences listed, roughly 18% were seen once. The sequenced sample consisted of blood, either unsorted or a sorted T cell fraction (not recorded which). These TCRs come from a human donor who was either an allogeneic HSCT recipient or a stem cell or donor lymphocyte infusion donor (not recorded which). It is not recorded whose cells these are; they may come from a transplant donor. Both conserved end residues are part of each CDR3. A D gene is named only where the DNA matches it firmly. Part of the rows lack a size; the others show once, few, many or a class for expanded clones.

TRBJ2-5,TRBV30,-,-,CAWSGRGETQYF,TGTGCCTGGAGTGGACGGGGGGAGACCCAGTACTTC
TRBJ1-1,TRBV11-3,few,-,CASSLAIRVRSTEAFF,TGTGCCAGCAGCTTGGCTATCAGGGTGAGGAGCACTGAAGCCTTCTTT
TRBJ2-5,TRBV12-3/TRBV12-4,few,-,CASSFGVEVETQYF,TGTGCCAGCAGTTTTGGGGTTGAAGTCGAGACCCAGTACTTC
TRBJ2-7,TRBV5-1,-,-,CASSLIGGDYEQYF,TGCGCCAGCAGCTTGATTGGCGGTGACTACGAGCAGTACTTC
TRBJ1-2,TRBV20-1,-,TRBD1,CSARLDRSHGYTF,TGCAGTGCCCGGTTGGACAGGTCTCATGGCTACACCTTC
TRBJ2-1,TRBV9,few,TRBD2,CASSVGLAGEVSGNEQFF,TGTGCCAGCAGCGTAGGCCTAGCGGGAGAGGTAAGCGGGAATGAGCAGTTCTTC
TRBJ2-1,TRBV6-5,-,-,CASSLTSRRGNEQFF,TGTGCCAGCAGTTTGACTAGCCGGAGGGGGAATGAGCAGTTCTTC
TRBJ2-2,TRBV6-5,-,-,CASSYRGTMTGELFF,TGTGCCAGCAGTTATCGAGGGACAATGACCGGGGAGCTGTTTTTT
TRBJ1-4,TRBV7-2,-,-,CASSPRPDFNEKLFF,TGTGCCAGCAGCCCGCGACCAGATTTTAATGAAAAACTGTTTTTT
TRBJ2-1,TRBV5-5,few,-,CASSLPSPNEQFF,TGTGCCAGCAGCTTGCCGTCCCCCAATGAGCAGTTCTTC
TRBJ2-1,TRBV5-1,-,TRBD2,CASSPSGQGLNEQFF,TGCGCCAGCAGTCCTAGCGGGCAGGGCCTCAATGAGCAGTTCTTC
TRBJ1-1,TRBV24-1,few,TRBD1,CATSQGQGVGDTEAFF,TGTGCCACCAGCCAGGGACAGGGAGTGGGGGACACTGAAGCTTTCTTT
TRBJ2-5,TRBV7-2,many,-,CASSLARGRETQYF,TGTGCCAGCAGCTTAGCGCGGGGGCGAGAGACCCAGTACTTC
TRBJ1-1,TRBV24-1,few,-,CATSDPRSGATEAFF,TGTGCCACCAGTGATCCCCGTTCGGGGGCCACTGAAGCTTTCTTT
TRBJ2-7,TRBV12-3/TRBV12-4,-,-,CASSSRLDSAYEQYF,TGTGCCAGCAGTTCCCGCTTGGACAGTGCCTACGAGCAGTACTTC